This T cell receptor (beta chain) came from a study of T cells in Graves' hyperthyroidism and ophthalmopathy. Regarding the study as a whole: Also found in blood were most expanded thyroid clonotypes above 0.001. Researchers report that a 13 V-J model separated ophthalmopathy from stable hyperthyroidism.

This clonotype was found many times. Its target is unknown. CDR3 length: 15 amino acids. Trimming stripped 5 bases from V and 9 bases from J, with 17 bases between. Germline V CDR1 and CDR2: SGHAT, FQNNGV. Researchers amplified the TCR beta CDR3 regions from RNA transcripts. The HTBI primer set was used in a first-round RT-PCR of the TCR CDR3. MiXCR, applied by TCRdb to the multiplex PCR reads, yields one record per CDR3 protein. Of approximately 510,000 distinct CDR3 sequences in the sample, approximately 49% were seen once. Criteria for exclusion of patients were uncontrolled infection, other autoimmune disease, pregnancy or lactation. Diagnostic decisions used clinical symptoms, serum thyroxine and TRAb, thyroid ultrasound and orbital computed tomography.

V and J are TRBV11-2 and TRBJ1-6; maybe TRBD1 (5 bases). This clonotype was sampled from an adult woman with Graves' disease, either hyperthyroidism or ophthalmopathy (not recorded which). What was sequenced was peripheral blood or thyroid tissue (not recorded which). The CDR3 DNA reads as TGTGCCAGCAGCCGAACCGGGACGGATATTTCACCCCTCCACTTT. Its protein is CASSRTGTDISPLHF.